This entry describes one TCR beta chain. The antigen remains unidentified. This sample is drawn from a study of OX40 agonist ivuxolimab in advanced cancers. The study's findings and limits: Individuals who were partial responders at 0.1-3.0 mg/kg had clonal expansion that ranked among the lowest. The antigens recognized by the expanded peripheral T cells, that is their antigen specificity, were not determined. Clonal expansion was seen in CD4+ and CD8+ blood T cells by week 6 at 0.1 to 3.0 mg/kg.

The timepoints at which blood was sampled were baseline, cycle 4 day 1, and cycle 7 day 1. The CDR3 loop spans 13 amino acids. Per germline, CDR1 SGHTA and CDR2 FQGNSA. Deletions cut 9 bases from V and 2 bases from J, with 10 bases between. Assay used: immunoSEQ multiplex PCR; TCRdb lists only in-frame clones, some missing. The table includes 45,000 to 70,000 clones, roughly 86% detected once. The V call is TRBV7-2, the J call TRBJ1-4; tentatively, D is TRBD1 (6 bases). The specimen comprised CD4+ or CD8+ T cells sorted from blood, sampled in a trial of the OX40 agonist ivuxolimab. The source is an adult with an advanced solid tumor such as melanoma, head and neck, liver or kidney cancer. The CDR3 nucleotides are TGTGCCAGTATGAGGGGGACTAATGAAAAACTGTTTTTT. This codes for CASMRGTNEKLFF. Drawing the rest from reference TRBV7-2 and TRBJ1-4, the complete variable domain is GAGVSQSPSNKVTEKGKDVELRCDPISGHTALYWYRQSLGQGLEFLIYFQGNSAPDKSGLPSDRFSAERTGGSVSTLTIQRTQQEDSAVYLCASMRGTNEKLFFGSGTQLSVL.